The 8 T cell receptor beta chains below all came from one sample that was sequenced in a study of T cell responses to AZD1222 COVID-19 vaccine. Measured with immunoSEQ multiplex PCR; TCRdb has only the in-frame clones, and not every one. The sample has fewer than 70,000 clones, 89% seen once. The specimen was peripheral blood, collected 28 days after the second AZD1222 dose. Receptor source: an adult who received the AZD1222 COVID-19 vaccine.

For this clone: One end of the junction fails to match germline, which may point to a read error. V is TRBV7-9 and J is TRBJ2-7; 7 bases are a match to TRBD2. The CDR3 has 14 residues. The germline V gene has CDR1 SEHNR and CDR2 FQNEAQ (reference sequence). The DNA for the CDR3 is TGTGCCAGCAGCATAGCGGGCACGAAGGGCGAGCAGTACTTC. Its translation is CASSIAGTKGEQYF.

Here the CDR3 DNA reads TGTGCCAGCAGCCTGGGGCAGGGGGCTCTATCACCCCTCCACTTT. This codes for CASSLGQGALSPLHF. V usage is TRBV9 and J usage is TRBJ1-6, with 8 bases identical to TRBD1. V lost 4 bases and J lost 10; bases outside the gene matches: 10. Germline V CDR1 and CDR2: SGDLS, YYNGEE. The CDR3 covers 15 residues.

The chain links TRBV25-1 to TRBJ1-3; D gene ambiguous. V was trimmed by 4 bases and J by 4 bases, leaving 14 bases between them. The CDR3 is made up of 15 amino acids. CDR1 is MGHDK, CDR2 SYGVNS, per germline. CDR3 sequence: CASSGLAAQGNTIYF. The CDR3 DNA reads as TGTGCCAGCAGTGGACTCGCAGCCCAGGGAAACACCATATATTTT.

This clone is a singleton in its sample. This chain connects TRBV19 to TRBJ2-1; maybe TRBD2 (6 bases). Trimming cost V 3 bases and J 5 bases, with 14 bases left between them. Germline CDR1 reads LNHDA; CDR2 reads SQIVND (reference sequence). The CDR3 has 15 amino acids. Here the CDR3 DNA reads TGTGCCAGTAGTATTGGGGCAGGGAGGCACAATGAGCAGTTCTTC. Translation: CASSIGAGRHNEQFF. Using reference TRBV19 and TRBJ2-1 for the parts outside the CDR3, the full variable domain is DGGITQSPKYLFRKEGQNVTLSCEQNLNHDAMYWYRQDPGQGLRLIYYSQIVNDFQKGDIAEGYSVSREKKESFPLTVTSAQKNPTAFYLCASSIGAGRHNEQFFGPGTRLTVL.

The J gene is TRBJ2-7, the V gene TRBV11-1; D might be TRBD1 (6 bases). There are 13 residues in the CDR3. V lost 5 bases, J lost 6 bases, and 14 bases lay in between. Germline assignment: CDR1 SGHAT and CDR2 FQDESV (reference sequence). The CDR3 DNA reads as TGTGCCAGCAGCCTACGGGACACCTTCGAGCAGTACTTC. The encoded protein is CASSLRDTFEQYF.

This clone was observed a single time. The J gene is TRBJ1-1, the V gene TRBV3-1 (or the pseudogene TRBV3-2), with no clear D. The V end was cut by 0 bases, the J end by 5 bases, with 13 bases between. CDR3 length: 15 amino acids. Germline V gene data show CDR1 as LGHDT and CDR2 as YNNKEL (reference sequence). The CDR3 DNA reads TGTGCCAGCAGCCAAGATCTACAGTTGGTAACTGAAGCTTTCTTT. The encoded protein is CASSQDLQLVTEAFF.

The V call is TRBV10-2, the J call TRBJ2-3, with 10 bases identical to TRBD2. The CDR3 runs to 17 residues. CDR1 and CDR2 (germline): WSHSY, SAAADI. V shed 0 bases, J shed 6 bases, and the junction held 9 bases outside the gene matches. CDR3 nucleotide sequence: TGCGCCAGCAGTGAGTCGAGTAGCGGGGGGAGTCAGGATACGCAGTATTTT. Translating it yields CASSESSSGGSQDTQYF.

In this sample, this clone turned up a few times. The chain couples TRBV5-4 to TRBJ2-7; 10 bases fit TRBD2. The CDR3 sequence is 15 residues long. Germline V gene data show CDR1 as SGHNT and CDR2 as YYREEE (reference sequence). With V trimmed by 5 bases and J by 0 bases, 5 bases remained unmatched. CDR3: CASRLAGGSSYEQYF. In DNA form, the CDR3 reads TGTGCCAGCAGGTTAGCGGGGGGTAGCTCCTACGAGCAGTACTTC.